Described below is a single T cell receptor beta chain sequence and its context. One entry per CDR3 protein results from TCRdb running MiXCR on the 5' RACE reads. The sample holds around 92,000 distinct CDR3 sequences, 8% to 13% seen once. The data stem from a study of early T cells in non-severe SARS-CoV-2 infection. The material sequenced was whole blood. This TCR derives from an adult who was a healthcare worker with PCR-confirmed SARS-CoV-2 infection or an uninfected control (not recorded which).

CDR3 in DNA: TGTGCCAGCAGCTTAAGAGCCTATGGCTACACCTTC. Translation gives CASSLRAYGYTF. V usage is TRBV7-9 and J usage is TRBJ1-2, with unresolved D. In germline, CDR1 is SEHNR, CDR2 FQNEAQ (reference sequence). Trimming pared 2 bases from V and 4 bases from J, leaving 5 bases between. The CDR3 length is 12 residues.